The entry below describes one TCR beta chain. Its antigen is still unknown. There are no base qualities to consult, and no much larger clone falls within one base. The time point label for this specimen denotes: baseline before first vaccination. Read against the paper, the sample's treatment or condition label means: meningococcal conjugate vaccine given as trial control. The vaccinee samples were drawn from two UK trials, COV001 and COV002, one of which was a single-blind randomized controlled phase 2/3 trial testing AZD1222 (ChAdOx1 nCoV-19) in healthy adults. Trial participant PBMC samples were collected at day 0 and day 28 after the second dose for TCRbeta chain sequencing. This specimen comes from a study of T cell responses to AZD1222 COVID-19 vaccine (dated by TCRdb to 2020 to 2023). Background on the whole study: A total of approximately 230 trial participants underwent TCR sequencing, of whom 207 received two doses of AZD1222 and about 25 received two doses of the MenACWY control vaccine. Trial participants were enrolled into age subgroups of 18-55, 56-69 and 70-plus years, which contained roughly 140, 27 and 60 TCR-sequenced participants, respectively.

Broader findings and caveats from the paper: Because no day 14 peak-response samples were available, repertoires were characterized only after the peak T cell response. Vaccine-associated CD4 TCRs spanned the whole spike protein, with dominant responses in regions 160-218 and 743-854. In the small 56-69-year group, the increase in depth fell short of significance, most likely because of low power. Conclusions about previously exposed vaccinees are limited, since just 5 or 6 AZD1222 recipients were seropositive for SARS-CoV-2 at baseline. After two AZD1222 doses, both the breadth and the depth of spike-specific TCRs were significantly higher than at day 0 and than in MenACWY recipients. Participants were mostly white British and included more females than males, and it was suggested by the authors that clonal diversity may have been underestimated. Epitopes outside the regions mutated in the B.1.351 and B.1.1.7 variants were reportedly recognized by nearly half of the unique spike-specific TCRs.

The CDR3 regions of human TCRbeta chains were analyzed by immunosequencing. Regarding the original processing steps: TCRs in the repertoires were matched against a reference library of SARS-CoV-2-specific TCRs that had been generated with the MIRA antigen-specificity platform. Breadth was defined as the fraction of unique TCRs that were SARS-CoV-2-associated, and depth was defined as the fraction of total T cells that were SARS-CoV-2-associated. Using the MIRA data, each spike-specific TCR was assigned both to the spike region to which the TCR was reactive and to a CD4 or CD8 class. Log10-transformed breadth and depth values were compared by one-way ANOVA with Sidak's multiple comparisons tests. TCRdb mirrors the immuneACCESS table, restricted to in-frame sequences. Some clones are absent from its copies; in checked studies, under half trace to an unresolved V gene, and the reason for the others is unknown. V, J and clone size are taken as reported in that table, and D and trimming were inferred from the DNA itself. The sample has roughly 200,000 clones on record, roughly 91% of them singletons. Of the sample, 0.9% to 1.1% falls within the top ten clones.

This clonotype was obtained from an adult in good health. The specimen comprised peripheral blood, sampled on day 0 of MenACWY control vaccination.

The DNA is as follows: TGTGCCAGCAGACTAACGGGACAGGGGACCTATGGCTACACCTTC. The resulting protein is CASRLTGQGTYGYTF. The sequence is built from TRBV2 and TRBJ1-2, with TRBD1 matching 10 junction bases. The CDR3 measures 15 amino acids from cysteine to phenylalanine. Solely the CDR3 DNA is kept, with 45 bases framed from the first base. Via the germline V gene, CDR1 is SNHLY and CDR2 FYNNEI. Unmatched junction bases come to 8, with V trimmed by 6 bases and J by 4 bases.